Listed below are T cell receptor beta chains from one sample, sequenced in a study of T cells in Graves' hyperthyroidism and ophthalmopathy. TCRdb reanalysed the multiplex PCR reads using MiXCR and keeps one entry per CDR3 protein. The data contain 350,000 to 500,000 distinct CDR3 sequences, around 13% of them seen just once; the ten biggest clones take up roughly 4.8%. Sequenced sample: blood. These receptors all stem from a woman between 18 and 30 years old with Graves' hyperthyroidism. The CDR3 runs from the conserved cysteine through the conserved F or W. The D gene is left open where the match is weak. For some rows the clone size is stated as once, few or many, or as a class when expanded; others skip it.

V gene	clone size	J gene	CDR3 length	D gene	CDR3 protein	CDR3 DNA
TRBV19	many	TRBJ2-1	18	TRBD2	CASSSWTSGGGLGNEQFF	TGTGCCAGTAGTTCATGGACTAGCGGGGGAGGTTTAGGCAATGAGCAGTTCTTC
TRBV2	-	TRBJ2-5	14	-	CASSEQGLGETQYF	TGTGCCAGCAGCGAACAGGGCCTGGGAGAGACCCAGTACTTC
TRBV5-1	few	TRBJ2-5	14	-	CASSSQGGRETQYF	TGCGCCAGCAGCTCCCAGGGGGGGCGCGAGACCCAGTACTTC
TRBV5-1	many	TRBJ2-7	13	-	CAATGPIFYEQYF	TGCGCGGCGACAGGACCGATTTTTTACGAGCAGTACTTC
TRBV5-1	few	TRBJ1-3	14	-	CASSSGIPGNTIYF	TGCGCCAGCAGCTCAGGGATTCCTGGAAACACCATATATTTT
TRBV10-3	many	TRBJ1-1	15	-	CAISESYGGRTEAFF	TGTGCCATCAGTGAGTCTTACGGAGGGAGGACTGAAGCTTTCTTT
TRBV14	-	TRBJ2-3	16	-	CASSQETGAGSDTQYF	TGTGCCAGCAGCCAAGAGACCGGGGCAGGGTCAGATACGCAGTATTTT
TRBV7-6	-	TRBJ2-1	14	-	CASSLTVAGNEQFF	TGTGCCAGCAGCTTAACGGTGGCGGGGAATGAGCAGTTCTTC
TRBV19	many	TRBJ2-5	14	TRBD1	CASTDRGSRETQYF	TGTGCCAGTACCGACAGGGGCTCTCGAGAGACCCAGTACTTC
TRBV12-3/TRBV12-4	many	TRBJ2-1	16	-	CASSVQGGAFNNEQFF	TGTGCCAGCAGTGTCCAAGGGGGGGCCTTCAACAATGAGCAGTTCTTC
TRBV27	few	TRBJ2-7	16	TRBD1	CASSSEGDRGLYEQYF	TGTGCCAGCAGTTCCGAGGGGGACAGGGGGCTATACGAGCAGTACTTC
TRBV20-1	-	TRBJ1-4	13	-	CSARQEPNEKLFF	TGCAGTGCCCGACAGGAGCCTAATGAAAAACTGTTTTTT
TRBV5-4	few	TRBJ2-7	15	TRBD1	CASSVGQGVDYEQYF	TGTGCCAGCAGCGTGGGACAGGGGGTTGACTACGAGCAGTACTTC
TRBV7-6	few	TRBJ1-1	15	-	CASSLVGRANTEAFF	TGTGCCAGCAGCTTAGTAGGCAGGGCGAACACTGAAGCTTTCTTT
TRBV12-3/TRBV12-4	many	TRBJ2-1	15	TRBD2	CASSRAGGVVNEQFF	TGTGCCAGCAGCCGAGCGGGGGGTGTCGTGAATGAGCAGTTCTTC
TRBV27	-	TRBJ2-1	15	TRBD1	CASPGDRETFVEQFF	TGTGCCAGCCCTGGGGACAGGGAAACATTCGTTGAGCAGTTCTTC
TRBV20-1	many	TRBJ2-3	15	-	CSARVGASATDTQYF	TGCAGTGCTAGGGTAGGGGCATCCGCAACAGATACGCAGTATTTT
TRBV11-2	many	TRBJ1-5	15	-	CASSLASQFNQPQHF	TGTGCCAGCAGCTTAGCGTCCCAGTTCAATCAGCCCCAGCATTTT
TRBV6-2/TRBV6-3	-	TRBJ2-3	16	TRBD1	CASSSRGTGGSGTQYF	TGTGCCAGCAGTTCAAGGGGGACAGGGGGTTCGGGTACGCAGTATTTT